This T cell receptor (beta chain) was recovered during a study of T cell changes during pregnancy in multiple sclerosis. Profiling relied on immunoSEQ multiplex PCR, and the TCRdb table lists in-frame clones only, not all of them. Found here are about 70,000 clones, about 94% of them singletons; the top ten hold about 0.5%. The CDR3 is 14 residues long. Germline CDR1 is GTSNPN and CDR2 is SVGIG (reference sequence). V was clipped by 1 base and J by 2 bases, with 12 bases between them. The specimen comprised peripheral blood, sampled in the third trimester of pregnancy. This chain links TRBV30 with TRBJ2-7, with a weak D call TRBD1 (6 bases). The source of this sequence is a female donor with multiple sclerosis, enrolled in a pregnancy study. The CDR3 here is CAWSAPDSPYEQYF. The CDR3 nucleotides read TGTGCCTGGAGTGCACCGGACAGTCCCTACGAGCAGTACTTC.